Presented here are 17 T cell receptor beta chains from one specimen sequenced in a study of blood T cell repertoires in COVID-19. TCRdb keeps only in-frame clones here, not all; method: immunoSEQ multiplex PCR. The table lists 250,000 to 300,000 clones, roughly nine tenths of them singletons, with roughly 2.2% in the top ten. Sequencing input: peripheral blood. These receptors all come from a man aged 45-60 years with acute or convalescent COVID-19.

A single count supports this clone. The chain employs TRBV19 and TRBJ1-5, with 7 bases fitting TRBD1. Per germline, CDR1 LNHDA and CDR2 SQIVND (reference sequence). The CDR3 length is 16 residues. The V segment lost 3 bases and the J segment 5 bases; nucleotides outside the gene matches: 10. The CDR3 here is CASSIVSDRVHQPQHF. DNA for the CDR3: TGTGCCAGTAGTATTGTCTCCGACAGGGTCCATCAGCCCCAGCATTTT.

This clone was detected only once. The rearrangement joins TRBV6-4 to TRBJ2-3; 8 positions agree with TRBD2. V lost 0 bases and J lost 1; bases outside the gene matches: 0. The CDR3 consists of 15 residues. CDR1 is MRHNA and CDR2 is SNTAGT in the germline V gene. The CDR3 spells CASSDSRGGTDTQYF. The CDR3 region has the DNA TGTGCCAGCAGTGACTCGCGGGGGGGCACAGATACGCAGTATTTT.

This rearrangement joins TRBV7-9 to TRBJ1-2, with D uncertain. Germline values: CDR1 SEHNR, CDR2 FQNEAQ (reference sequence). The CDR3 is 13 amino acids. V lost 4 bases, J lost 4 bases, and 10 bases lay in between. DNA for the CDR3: TGTGCCAGCAGCTACGTCGGTGCCTATGGCTACACCTTC. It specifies CASSYVGAYGYTF.

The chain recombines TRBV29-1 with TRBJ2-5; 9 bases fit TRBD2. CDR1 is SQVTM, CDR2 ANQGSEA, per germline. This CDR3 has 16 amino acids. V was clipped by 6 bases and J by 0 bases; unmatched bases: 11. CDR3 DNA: TGCAGCGTCTCGCCGACTAGCGGCCTGTACCAAGAGACCCAGTACTTC. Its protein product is CSVSPTSGLYQETQYF.

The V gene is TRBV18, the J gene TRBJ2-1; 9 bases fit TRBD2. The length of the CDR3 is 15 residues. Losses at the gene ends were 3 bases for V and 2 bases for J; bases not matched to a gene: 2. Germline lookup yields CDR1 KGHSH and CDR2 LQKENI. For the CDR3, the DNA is TGTGCCAGCTCACCCGCGGGGGGGGCCTACAATGAGCAGTTCTTC. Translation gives CASSPAGGAYNEQFF.

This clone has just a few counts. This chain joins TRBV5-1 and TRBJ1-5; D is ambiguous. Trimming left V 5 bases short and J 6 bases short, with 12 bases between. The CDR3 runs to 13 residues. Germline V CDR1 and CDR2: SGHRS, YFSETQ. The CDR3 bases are TGCGCCAGCAGTATCGGTCGGGGTCAGCCCCAGCATTTT. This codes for CASSIGRGQPQHF.

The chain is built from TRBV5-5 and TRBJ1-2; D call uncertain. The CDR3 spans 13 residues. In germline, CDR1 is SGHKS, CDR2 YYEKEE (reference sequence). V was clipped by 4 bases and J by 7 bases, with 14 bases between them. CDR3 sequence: CASSVRTGIGYTF. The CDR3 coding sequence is TGTGCCAGCAGCGTCCGGACGGGAATTGGCTACACCTTC.

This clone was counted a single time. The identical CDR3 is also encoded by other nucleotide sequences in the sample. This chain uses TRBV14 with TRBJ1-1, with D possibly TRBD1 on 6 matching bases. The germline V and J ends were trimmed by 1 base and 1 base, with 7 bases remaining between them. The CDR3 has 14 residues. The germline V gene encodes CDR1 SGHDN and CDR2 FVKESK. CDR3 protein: CASSQGGGNTEAFF. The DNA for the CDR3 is TGTGCCAGCAGCCAAGGAGGGGGGAACACTGAAGCTTTCTTT.

The CDR3 region is CAWSPRVLSGNTIYF. The CDR3, as DNA: TGTGCCTGGAGTCCCCGGGTGCTCTCTGGAAACACCATATATTTT. This chain uses TRBV30 with TRBJ1-3; the D is unclear. The CDR3 runs 15 residues. Trimming took off 2 bases at V and 0 bases at J, with 11 bases between the two ends. Germline V CDR1 and CDR2: GTSNPN, SVGIG (reference sequence). Supplemented by reference TRBV30 and TRBJ1-3, the full variable domain reads SQTIHQWPATLVQPVGSPLSLECTVEGTSNPNLYWYRQAAGRGLQLLFYSVGIGQISSEVPQNLSASRPQDRQFILSSKKLLLSDSGFYLCAWSPRVLSGNTIYFGEGSWLTVV.

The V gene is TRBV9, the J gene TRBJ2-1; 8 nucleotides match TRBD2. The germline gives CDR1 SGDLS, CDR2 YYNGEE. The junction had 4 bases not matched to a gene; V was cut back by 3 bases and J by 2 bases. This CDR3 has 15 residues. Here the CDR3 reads CASSETGGPYNEQFF. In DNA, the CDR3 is TGTGCCAGCAGCGAGACGGGGGGGCCCTACAATGAGCAGTTCTTC. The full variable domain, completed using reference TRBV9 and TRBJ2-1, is DSGVTQTPKHLITATGQRVTLRCSPRSGDLSVYWYQQSLDQGLQFLIQYYNGEERAKGNILERFSAQQFPDLHSELNLSSLELGDSALYFCASSETGGPYNEQFFGPGTRLTVL.

CDR3 sequence (DNA): TGTGCCAGCTCTCCTTCCCGGGACAGGACAAATGAGCAGTTCTTC. It yields the protein CASSPSRDRTNEQFF. J is TRBJ2-1 and V is TRBV18; 8 nucleotides line up with TRBD1. The CDR3 has 15 amino acids. V was pared by 6 bases and J by 7 bases, with 11 bases of the junction left unmatched. Germline values: CDR1 KGHSH, CDR2 LQKENI.

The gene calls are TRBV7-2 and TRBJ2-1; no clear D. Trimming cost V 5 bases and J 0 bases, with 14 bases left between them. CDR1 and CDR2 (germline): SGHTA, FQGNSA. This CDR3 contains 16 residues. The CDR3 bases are TGTGCCAGCAGCCCCGGAGTACCCTTCTCCTACAATGAGCAGTTCTTC. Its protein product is CASSPGVPFSYNEQFF.

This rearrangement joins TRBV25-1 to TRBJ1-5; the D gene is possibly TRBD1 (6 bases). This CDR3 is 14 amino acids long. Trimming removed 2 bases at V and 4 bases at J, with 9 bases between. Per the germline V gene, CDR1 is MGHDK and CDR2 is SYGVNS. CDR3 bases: TGTGCCAGCAGTGAAACAGGGTGGAATCAGCCCCAGCATTTT. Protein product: CASSETGWNQPQHF.

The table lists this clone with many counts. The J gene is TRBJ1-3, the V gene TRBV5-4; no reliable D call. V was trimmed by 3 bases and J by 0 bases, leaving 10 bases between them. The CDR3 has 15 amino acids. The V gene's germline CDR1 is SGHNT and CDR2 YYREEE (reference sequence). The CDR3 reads CASSSRAVSGNTIYF. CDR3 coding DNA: TGTGCCAGCAGCTCCCGAGCGGTCTCTGGAAACACCATATATTTT.

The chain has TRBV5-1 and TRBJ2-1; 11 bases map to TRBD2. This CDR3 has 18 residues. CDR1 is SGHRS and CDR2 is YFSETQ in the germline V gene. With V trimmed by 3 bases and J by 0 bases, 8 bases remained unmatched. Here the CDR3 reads CASSYRLAGGSSYNEQFF. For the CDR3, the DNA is TGCGCCAGCAGCTATAGGCTAGCGGGGGGCTCCTCCTACAATGAGCAGTTCTTC. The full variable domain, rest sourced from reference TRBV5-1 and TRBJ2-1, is KAGVTQTPRYLIKTRGQQVTLSCSPISGHRSVSWYQQTPGQGLQFLFEYFSETQRNKGNFPGRFSGRQFSNSRSEMNVSTLELGDSALYLCASSYRLAGGSSYNEQFFGPGTRLTVL.

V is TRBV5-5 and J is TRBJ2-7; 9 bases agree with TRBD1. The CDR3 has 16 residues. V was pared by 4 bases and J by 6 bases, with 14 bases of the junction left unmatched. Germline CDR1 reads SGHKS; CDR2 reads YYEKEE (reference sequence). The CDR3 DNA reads TGTGCCAGCAGCCCTCCACCGGGACAGGGAAGATCCGAGCAGTACTTC. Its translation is CASSPPPGQGRSEQYF. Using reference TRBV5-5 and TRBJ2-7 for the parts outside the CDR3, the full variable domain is DAGVTQSPTHLIKTRGQQVTLRCSPISGHKSVSWYQQVLGQGPQFIFQYYEKEERGRGNFPDRFSARQFPNYSSELNVNALLLGDSALYLCASSPPPGQGRSEQYFGPGTRLTVT.

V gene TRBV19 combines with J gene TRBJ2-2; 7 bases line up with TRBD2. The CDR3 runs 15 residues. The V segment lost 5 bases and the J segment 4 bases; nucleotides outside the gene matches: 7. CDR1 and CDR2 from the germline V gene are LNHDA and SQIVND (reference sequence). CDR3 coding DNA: TGTGCCAGTAGTTACCGGGACTATTTCACCGGGGAGCTGTTTTTT. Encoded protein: CASSYRDYFTGELFF.